This is a list of T cell receptor beta chains from one sample in a study of T cells after yellow fever vaccination. TCRdb re-analysed the 5' RACE reads in MiXCR, keeping a single row per CDR3 protein. The data show some 350,000 distinct CDR3 sequences, roughly 4.3% seen once. Sequenced here: PBMCs, sampled 5 days after the yellow fever booster vaccination. These receptors all come from a man between 18 and 35 years old who received the YFV17D yellow fever vaccine. CDR3s include the opening cysteine and the closing phenylalanine or tryptophan. The D gene is left open where the match is weak. Size values are once, few and many counts, or a class for expanded clones, and some rows have none.

. TRBJ1-4 TRBV18 . TGTGCCAGCTCACCCTTCTTGGGAGAGGGAACGGAAAAACTGTTTTTT CASSPFLGEGTEKLFF
. TRBJ1-1 TRBV4-2 . TGTGCCAGCAGCCAAGCTGATTGGTCGGGGAACACTGAAGCTTTCTTT CASSQADWSGNTEAFF
. TRBJ2-5 TRBV29-1 many TGCAGCGTGTCACAGGAGCGGGAGACCCAGTACTTC CSVSQERETQYF
. TRBJ2-5 TRBV20-1 . TGCAGTGCTAGAGTGATCGGGAGAGAGACCCAGTACTTC CSARVIGRETQYF
. TRBJ2-3 TRBV6-5 . TGTGCCAGCAGTTACTCCGCGGCCGGCAGCACAGATACGCAGTATTTT CASSYSAAGSTDTQYF
. TRBJ2-1 TRBV15 few TGTGCCACCAGCAGATCCCGATTCAATGAGCAGTTCTTC CATSRSRFNEQFF
. TRBJ2-2 TRBV11-2 . TGTGCCACTAGACAGACACCCCTCACGAACACCGGGGAGCTGTTTTTT CATRQTPLTNTGELFF
. TRBJ2-7 TRBV9 . TGTGCCAGCAGCGTTAGGGCAGGGGAGCAGTACTTC CASSVRAGEQYF
TRBD1 TRBJ2-1 TRBV19 . TGTGCCAGTAGTTCCACGGGACAGGGTTGGAATGAGCAGTTCTTC CASSSTGQGWNEQFF
. TRBJ2-3 TRBV19 many TGTGCCAGTAGTATTCCCGGTCTCACAGATACGCAGTATTTT CASSIPGLTDTQYF
. TRBJ2-3 TRBV7-9 many TGTGCCAGCAGTACCCGCAGAACTGTTAGCACAGATACGCAGTATTTT CASSTRRTVSTDTQYF
. TRBJ2-3 TRBV30 few TGTGCCGGGAACCCGGGCACAGATACGCAGTATTTT CAGNPGTDTQYF
. TRBJ2-1 TRBV4-3 few TGCGCCAGCAGCCAGGAACCCCCCTCAAGGGGCGGGGGCCGTCAGAAACATGAGCAGTTCTTC CASSQEPPSRGGGRQKHEQFF
. TRBJ2-5 TRBV4-2 . TGTGCCAGCAGCCAGGAAGATCCGGTCCAACAGTACTTC CASSQEDPVQQYF
. TRBJ1-1 TRBV5-4 few TGTGCCAGCAGCTTGGCAGGAACAGGTGGCCTGGAAGCTTTCTTT CASSLAGTGGLEAFF
TRBD1 TRBJ2-1 TRBV20-1 . TGCAGTGATAGGGGGACAGGGCGGACGAATGAGCAGTTCTTC CSDRGTGRTNEQFF
. TRBJ1-5 TRBV12-3/TRBV12-4 few TGTGCCAGCAGTTCGGGGGGCGATATGCAGCCCCAGCATTTT CASSSGGDMQPQHF
TRBD1 TRBJ2-1 TRBV10-3 . TGTGCCACTTCGGGACAGAGTTTAGATGAGCAGTTCTTC CATSGQSLDEQFF
. TRBJ2-5 TRBV7-9 . TGTGCCAGCAGCCCGTTGACAGGGAGGACAACCCAAGAGACCCAGTACTTC CASSPLTGRTTQETQYF
. TRBJ1-1 TRBV7-3 many TGTGCCAGCAGTAGATACGAACGCACTGAAGCTTTCTTT CASSRYERTEAFF
TRBD1 TRBJ1-4 TRBV5-1 few TGCGCCAGCAGCTTGGGAGGGACAGGGCCGAAAGAAAAACTGTTTTTT CASSLGGTGPKEKLFF
TRBD1 TRBJ2-2 TRBV10-3 many TGTGCCATCAGGAGGGGAGGACAGGGAACCGGGGAGCTGTTTTTT CAIRRGGQGTGELFF
. TRBJ2-2 TRBV5-5 many TGTGCCAGCAGCTTGGCTGCTAGTGCTACCGGGGAGCTGTTTTTT CASSLAASATGELFF
. TRBJ2-3 TRBV7-7 few TGTGCCAGCAGCTTAGAGTTCACAGCAGATACGCAGTATTTT CASSLEFTADTQYF
TRBD2 TRBJ2-1 TRBV5-4 few TGTGCCAGCAGTCCCACTAGCGGGGGTGTCTCCGAGCAGTTCTTC CASSPTSGGVSEQFF
. TRBJ2-5 TRBV9 . TGTGCCAGCTCGGGACGGAGAGAGACCCAGTACTTC CASSGRRETQYF
TRBD2 TRBJ2-1 TRBV2 . TGTGCCAGCAGTGCGGAGCGGGGGTGGAACAATGAGCAGTTCTTC CASSAERGWNNEQFF
. TRBJ2-1 TRBV5-1 . TGCGCCAGCAGCTTGCATGGGAACTACAATGAGCAGTTCTTC CASSLHGNYNEQFF
. TRBJ2-1 TRBV4-1 many TGCGCCAGCAGCCAAGATGGCGGGGGCCTCTCCTACAATGAGCAGTTCTTC CASSQDGGGLSYNEQFF
TRBD2 TRBJ2-3 TRBV2 . TGTGCCAGCAGTGAATCGGGCGGGGGGGGCAGAGATACGCAGTATTTT CASSESGGGGRDTQYF
. TRBJ2-2 TRBV7-9 . TGTGCCAGCAGCCTCTCCGTGGGAAACACCGGGGAGCTGTTTTTT CASSLSVGNTGELFF
. TRBJ2-5 TRBV20-1 few TGCAGTGCTATGCCGGGCCAAGAGACCCAGTACTTC CSAMPGQETQYF
TRBD1 TRBJ2-5 TRBV14 . TGTGCCAGCAGACCCGGGACAGCCGGGGAGACCCAGTACTTC CASRPGTAGETQYF
. TRBJ2-1 TRBV12-3/TRBV12-4 many TGTGCCAGCAGTCTAGGGCAGGGGCCCTACAATGAGCAGTTCTTC CASSLGQGPYNEQFF
. TRBJ2-5 TRBV9 . TGTGCCAGCAGCGCAACAACGCGAGGTCGAGAGACCCAGTACTTC CASSATTRGRETQYF
TRBD2 TRBJ2-1 TRBV23-1 few TGCGCCAGCAGTCAACCCCGCGCGGGACTAGCGGGGGTCTCCTCCTACAATGAGCAGTTCTTC CASSQPRAGLAGVSSYNEQFF
. TRBJ2-3 TRBV11-3 few TGTGCCAGCAGTCCTTCATGGGGGGCAGATACGCAGTATTTT CASSPSWGADTQYF
. TRBJ1-6 TRBV4-2 . TGTGCCAGCAGCCAAGAAACAGGGAATAATTCACCCCTCCACTTT CASSQETGNNSPLHF
TRBD2 TRBJ2-1 TRBV12-3/TRBV12-4 many TGTGCCAGCAGTCCGTGGACTAGCGGGGGGGCCGTCTATGAGCAGTTCTTC CASSPWTSGGAVYEQFF
. TRBJ1-2 TRBV7-9 . TGTGCCAGCAGCTTCCCTGAGGGTGTTACACGAGGCTACACCTTC CASSFPEGVTRGYTF
. TRBJ2-2 TRBV5-6 few TGTGCCAGCAGCTTAGACACTCAGAACACCGGGGAGCTGTTTTTT CASSLDTQNTGELFF
TRBD1 TRBJ1-5 TRBV12-3/TRBV12-4 . TGTGCCAGCAGTTTGCAGGAGGGGGCGAGTCAGCCCCAGCATTTT CASSLQEGASQPQHF
TRBD2 TRBJ2-2 TRBV15 few TGTGCCACCAGCAGAGATCCGGCGGGGGGGTACACCGGGGAGCTGTTTTTT CATSRDPAGGYTGELFF
. TRBJ2-1 TRBV29-1 few TGCAGCGGAAGGACGGACCTCAATGAGCAGTTCTTC CSGRTDLNEQFF
TRBD1 TRBJ2-7 TRBV20-1 . TGCAGTGCTAGAGTTCCAGGGGGAGACTACGAGCAGTACTTC CSARVPGGDYEQYF
. TRBJ1-3 TRBV5-6 . TGTGCCAGCAGCTTGTTTGGGAGGTCTGGAAACACCATATATTTT CASSLFGRSGNTIYF
TRBD2 TRBJ2-4 TRBV4-1 many TGCGCCAGCAGCCAGGCGGGGGGGCGGTACTTC CASSQAGGRYF
. TRBJ2-5 TRBV5-6 many TGTGCCAGCAGCTTGGCCCGAGGGAGGGAGACCCAGTACTTC CASSLARGRETQYF
. TRBJ2-3 TRBV28 few TGTGCCAGCAGCCCCGTGGAGTGGGTCGGCACAGATACGCAGTATTTT CASSPVEWVGTDTQYF
. TRBJ2-5 TRBV3-1 . TGTGCCAGCAGCGGGGGACCCGGGCAAGAGACCCAGTACTTC CASSGGPGQETQYF
. TRBJ1-2 TRBV19 few TGTGCCAGTACCGACAACCATGGGGTTTACTATGGCTACACCTTC CASTDNHGVYYGYTF